This record concerns one TCR beta chain sequence. What it binds is not known. Relapses following autologous stem cell transplantation were seen in all patients, with brentuximab vedotin exposure varying. The protocol was immunoSEQ multiplex PCR, while the TCRdb copy is restricted to in-frame clones and leaves out a portion. The sample consists of approximately 58,000 clones, more than 85% of them appearing once. These data are taken from a study of PD-1 blockade in classical Hodgkin lymphoma. Study as a whole: Intravenous delivery of nivolumab at 3 mg/kg to patients occurred every 2 weeks.

General study results and limits: Reported baseline diversity: healthy donors highest, relapsed/refractory patients lowest.

Germline V lookup: CDR1 SNHLY, CDR2 FYNNEI. V lost 6 bases and J 1 base, leaving 11 bases between the germline ends. This CDR3 contains 14 residues. This TCR was sampled from a human donor with classical Hodgkin lymphoma. The chain uses TRBV2 and TRBJ2-3; D may be TRBD2 (5 bases). The sequences come from peripheral blood mononuclear cells (PBMCs), collected before the second cycle of nivolumab. DNA for the CDR3: TGTGCCAGCAGGAGCGGTACTGGCACAGATACGCAGTATTTT. It is translated as CASRSGTGTDTQYF.